The rows below give T cell receptor beta chains drawn from one sample of a study of monozygotic twins with inflammatory bowel disease. TCRdb reworked the 5' RACE reads into one entry per CDR3 protein, no DNA. There are around 140,000 distinct CDR3 sequences in the sample, with 1% to 1.5% held by the top ten. Sequenced sample: blood. The receptor set was obtained from a human donor with ulcerative colitis or Crohn's disease, or a healthy co-twin of an affected twin (not recorded which). CDR3s include the opening cysteine and the closing phenylalanine or tryptophan.

J | V | CDR3
TRBJ2-7 | TRBV27 | CASSLDRGRYEQYF
TRBJ2-1 | TRBV29-1 | CSVESGKAYNEQFF
TRBJ1-6 | TRBV20-1 | CSALEQGTSYNSPLHF
TRBJ2-1 | TRBV4-2 | CASSQDLRRQYNEQFF
TRBJ2-1 | TRBV5-1 | CASSFRGRENEQFF
TRBJ2-3 | TRBV25-1 | CASSEYVTSRRGDTQYF
TRBJ1-2 | TRBV9 | CASSKTGGNYGYTF
TRBJ2-7 | TRBV7-9 | CASSSSGRQYEQYF
TRBJ2-2 | TRBV12-3/TRBV12-4 | CASSSLQGKVPGELFF
TRBJ2-2 | TRBV7-6 | CASSHQDTGELFF
TRBJ2-2 | TRBV11-3 | CASSPAGLVIGELFF
TRBJ1-6 | TRBV4-2 | CASSPRGNLPLHF
TRBJ2-7 | TRBV2 | CASTILFASGQYF
TRBJ1-1 | TRBV4-3 | CASSQDRGFGTEAFF
TRBJ1-1 | TRBV5-1 | CASSRTGRNTEAFF
TRBJ1-1 | TRBV5-1 | CASSFSSPRSEAFF
TRBJ2-5 | TRBV5-1 | CASSFSLGTGQRETQYF
TRBJ1-3 | TRBV7-8 | CASSLGGRGGNTIYF
TRBJ2-2 | TRBV2 | CASSGEVTGELFF
TRBJ2-4 | TRBV3-1 | CASSPRTSGSNIQYF
TRBJ2-3 | TRBV20-1 | CSARVPGDTDTQYF
TRBJ1-5 | TRBV5-1 | CASSLGEVSNQPQHF
TRBJ1-3 | TRBV28 | CASSFRGGNTIYF
TRBJ2-7 | TRBV20-1 | CSAANAGGPIDEQYF
TRBJ2-3 | TRBV10-3 | CAISESRSDTQYF
TRBJ1-2 | TRBV12-3/TRBV12-4 | CASSFGVSNYGYTF